Included here is one T cell receptor beta chain sequence, with context. These data originate in a study of regulatory and conventional T cells in RAG deficiency. CDR1 and CDR2 (germline): MDHEN, SYDVKM. CDR3 length equals 13 residues. Trimming removed 3 bases at V and 3 bases at J, with 6 bases between. Conventional CD4+ T cells were sorted from blood as CD25-low CD127-high cells. TCRdb keeps only in-frame clones here, not all; method: immunoSEQ multiplex PCR. The sample includes 7,000 to 9,500 clones, around 94% seen only once; the top ten take 1.4% to 1.5%. The source of this sequence is a human donor with RAG deficiency presenting as severe combined immunodeficiency. Source material: CD4+ effector T cells sorted from blood. The V call is TRBV28, the J call TRBJ1-3; D not resolved. In nucleotides, the CDR3 is TGTGCCAGCAGTTTGGGCGGTGGAAACACCATATATTTT. As protein: CASSLGGGNTIYF.